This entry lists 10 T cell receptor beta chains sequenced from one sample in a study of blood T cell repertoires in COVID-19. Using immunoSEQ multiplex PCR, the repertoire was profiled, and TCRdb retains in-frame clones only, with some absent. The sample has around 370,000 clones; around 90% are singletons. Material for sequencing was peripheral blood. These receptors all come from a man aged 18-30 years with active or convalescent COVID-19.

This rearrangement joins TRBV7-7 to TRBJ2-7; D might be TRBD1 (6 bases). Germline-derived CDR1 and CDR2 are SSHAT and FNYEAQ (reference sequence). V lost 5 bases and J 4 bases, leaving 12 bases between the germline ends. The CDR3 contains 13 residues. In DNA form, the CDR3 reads TGTGCCAGCAGCGCAATACAGGGTTACGAGCAGTACTTC. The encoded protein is CASSAIQGYEQYF.

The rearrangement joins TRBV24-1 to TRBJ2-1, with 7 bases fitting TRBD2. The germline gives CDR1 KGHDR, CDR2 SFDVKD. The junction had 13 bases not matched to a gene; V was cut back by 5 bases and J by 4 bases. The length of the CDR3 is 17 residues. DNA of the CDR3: TGTGCCACCAGTGGGGATAGCGGGTCTCCCCGTTACAATGAGCAGTTCTTC. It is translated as CATSGDSGSPRYNEQFF.

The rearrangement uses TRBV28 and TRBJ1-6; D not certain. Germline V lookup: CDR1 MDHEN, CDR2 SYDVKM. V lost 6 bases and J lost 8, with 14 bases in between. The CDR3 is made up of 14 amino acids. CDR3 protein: CASRRVGFDSPLHF. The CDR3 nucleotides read TGTGCCAGCAGGAGGGTTGGGTTCGATTCACCCCTCCACTTT.

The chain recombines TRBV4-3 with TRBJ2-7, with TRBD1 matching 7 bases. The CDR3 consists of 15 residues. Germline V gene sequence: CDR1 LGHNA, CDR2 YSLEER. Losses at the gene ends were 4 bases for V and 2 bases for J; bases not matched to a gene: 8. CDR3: CASSPYRGPTYEQYF. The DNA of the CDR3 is TGCGCCAGCAGCCCGTACAGGGGTCCAACCTACGAGCAGTACTTC.

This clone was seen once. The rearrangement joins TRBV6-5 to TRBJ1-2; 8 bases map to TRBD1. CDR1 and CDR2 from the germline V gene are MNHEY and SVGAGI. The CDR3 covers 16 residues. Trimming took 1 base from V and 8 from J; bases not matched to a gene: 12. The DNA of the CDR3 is TGTGCCAGCAGTTACTTCAACCGACAGGGGCTGGAAGGCTACACCTTC. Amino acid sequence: CASSYFNRQGLEGYTF.

The CDR3 here is CASSYTPGLVETQYF. The CDR3 coding sequence is TGTGCCAGCAGCTACACCCCCGGACTTGTAGAGACCCAGTACTTC. The V gene is TRBV4-2, the J gene TRBJ2-5; TRBD2 is a possible D gene (5 bases). The germline V gene encodes CDR1 LGHNA and CDR2 YNFKEQ. Trimming removed 5 bases from V and 4 bases from J, with 17 bases in between. CDR3 size: 15 residues.

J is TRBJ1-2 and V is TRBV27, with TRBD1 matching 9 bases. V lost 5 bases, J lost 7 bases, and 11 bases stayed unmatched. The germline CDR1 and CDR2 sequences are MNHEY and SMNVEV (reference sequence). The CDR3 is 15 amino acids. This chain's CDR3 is CASSSYRGRPGGYTF. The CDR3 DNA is TGTGCCAGCAGTAGTTACAGGGGGCGACCCGGTGGCTACACCTTC.

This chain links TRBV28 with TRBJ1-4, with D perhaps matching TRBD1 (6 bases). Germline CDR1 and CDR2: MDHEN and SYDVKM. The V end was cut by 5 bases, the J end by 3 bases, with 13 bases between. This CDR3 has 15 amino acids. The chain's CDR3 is CASSRRGNPNEKLFF. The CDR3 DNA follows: TGTGCCAGCAGTCGCAGGGGAAATCCTAATGAAAAACTGTTTTTT.

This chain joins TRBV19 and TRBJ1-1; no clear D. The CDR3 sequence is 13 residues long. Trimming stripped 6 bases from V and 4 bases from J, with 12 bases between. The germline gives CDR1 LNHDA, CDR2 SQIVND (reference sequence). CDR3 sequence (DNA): TGTGCCAGTAGGATAACGGGTTTCACTGAAGCTTTCTTT. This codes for CASRITGFTEAFF.

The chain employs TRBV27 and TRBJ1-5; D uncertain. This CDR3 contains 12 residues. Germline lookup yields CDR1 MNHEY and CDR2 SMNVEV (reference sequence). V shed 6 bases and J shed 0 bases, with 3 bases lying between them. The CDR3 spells CASRRSNQPQHF. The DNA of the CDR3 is TGTGCCAGCAGGCGTAGCAATCAGCCCCAGCATTTT.